The 19 T cell receptor beta chains below were found in one sample sequenced in a study of T cell responses to AZD1222 COVID-19 vaccine. TCRdb keeps only in-frame clones here, not all; method: immunoSEQ multiplex PCR. The sample lists 20,000 to 30,000 clones; roughly 87% were seen once. The material sequenced was peripheral blood, taken 28 days after the second AZD1222 dose. The origin of the receptors is an adult who received the AZD1222 COVID-19 vaccine.

This chain uses TRBV7-8 with TRBJ1-5; D is unclear. The V end was cut by 5 bases, the J end by 7 bases, with 12 bases between. This CDR3 comprises 13 residues. Germline CDR1 SGHVS, CDR2 FQNEAQ. CDR3 DNA sequence: TGTGCCAGCAGCCGGGCCCCTGGCCAGCCCCAGCATTTT. Its translation: CASSRAPGQPQHF.

The chain carries TRBV30 and TRBJ2-7; the D is unclear. V lost 2 bases and J 8 bases, leaving 25 bases between the germline ends. This CDR3 region has 16 residues. The V gene's germline CDR1 is GTSNPN and CDR2 SVGIG (reference sequence). The CDR3 spells CAWSSSPRGITNQQYF. CDR3 coding DNA: TGTGCCTGGAGTTCCTCCCCGAGAGGAATAACGAACCAGCAGTACTTC.

V gene TRBV5-3 combines with J gene TRBJ1-5; 8 positions match TRBD1. TRBV5-3 has ORF status, its function being uncertain. CDR3 length: 19 amino acids. V was pared by 4 bases and J by 0 bases, with 15 bases of the junction left unmatched. The DNA of the CDR3 is TGTGCCAGAAGCCTTACCCTTGACAGGGGCTCGTATAGCAATCAGCCCCAGCATTTT. Amino acid sequence: CARSLTLDRGSYSNQPQHF.

The chain joins TRBV5-1 to TRBJ1-2; D is perhaps TRBD1 (5 bases). CDR3 size: 15 residues. CDR1 is SGHRS, CDR2 YFSETQ, per germline. The V end lost 4 bases, the J end lost 4 bases, and 17 bases lay between the germline ends. The CDR3 nucleotides are TGCGCCAGCAGCCAGGCCCCGGGGAGGGGCTATGGCTACACCTTC. Amino acid sequence: CASSQAPGRGYGYTF.

As concerns this clone: A junction boundary mismatches the germline segment, possibly from a read error. This chain links TRBV7-7 with TRBJ2-7, with TRBD2 matching over 9 bases. The CDR3 length is 16 residues. The V gene's germline CDR1 is SSHAT and CDR2 FNYEAQ (reference sequence). CDR3 protein: CASSLGASGDSYEQYF. The CDR3 DNA is TGTGCTAGCAGCTTAGGGGCTAGCGGGGATTCCTACGAGCAGTACTTC.

V and J are TRBV5-1 and TRBJ2-1; 8 positions agree with TRBD1. CDR1 and CDR2 (germline): SGHRS, YFSETQ. J gave up 7 bases and V 5 bases, and 2 bases lay outside the gene matches. CDR3 length: 12 residues. The DNA of the CDR3 is TGCGCCAGCAGGAACAGGGGGAATGAGCAGTTCTTC. This translates into CASRNRGNEQFF.

The chain has TRBV29-1 and TRBJ2-3; no reliable D call. The V gene lost 2 bases and the J gene lost 0 bases, with 3 bases spanning the gap. The CDR3 extends over 12 amino acids. Germline V gene data show CDR1 as SQVTM and CDR2 as ANQGSEA. CDR3: CSVEYSTDTQYF. The CDR3 region has the DNA TGCAGCGTTGAATACAGCACAGATACGCAGTATTTT.

The V and J genes are TRBV25-1 and TRBJ2-3; D might be TRBD1 or TRBD2, each matching 6 bases. The V end was cut by 6 bases, the J end by 5 bases, with 15 bases between. CDR3 length: 14 residues. Germline V lookup: CDR1 MGHDK, CDR2 SYGVNS. The CDR3 DNA is TGTGCCAGCAGCTTCGGGGGACATGAAGATACGCAGTATTTT. It specifies CASSFGGHEDTQYF.

In its sample, this clone was seen once. The rearrangement links TRBV12-5 to TRBJ2-3; 7 nucleotides match TRBD1. The CDR3 is 21 residues long. The trim removed 1 base at V and 0 bases at J, leaving 19 bases unmatched. Germline V gives CDR1 LGHNT, CDR2 FRNRAP. The DNA for the CDR3 is TGTGCTAGTGGTTTGGCCAAAAGGGGGCTTATCCATCCGTCTAGCACAGATACGCAGTATTTT. Translation: CASGLAKRGLIHPSSTDTQYF. Based on the CDR3 plus reference TRBV12-5 and TRBJ2-3, the full variable domain is DARVTQTPRHKVTEMGQEVTMRCQPILGHNTVFWYRQTMMQGLELLAYFRNRAPLDDSGMPKDRFSAEMPDATLATLKIQPSEPRDSAVYFCASGLAKRGLIHPSSTDTQYFGPGTRLTVL.

This clone was recorded a few times. The V gene is TRBV7-9, the J gene TRBJ2-3, with 8 bases aligning to TRBD2. CDR3 length: 12 amino acids. V shed 1 base and J 10 bases; nucleotides not matched to a gene: 1. In germline, CDR1 is SEHNR, CDR2 FQNEAQ (reference sequence). CDR3: CASSLVTSAQYF. The DNA of the CDR3 is TGTGCCAGCAGCTTAGTGACTAGCGCGCAGTATTTT.

The chain combines TRBV30 with TRBJ2-7, with 13 positions matching TRBD2. Germline V gene sequence: CDR1 GTSNPN, CDR2 SVGIG (reference sequence). The CDR3 is made up of 20 amino acids. Germline trimming cut 5 bases from V and 7 bases from J; bases unmatched to any gene: 26. The CDR3 bases are TGTGCCTGGGGGAGTTTGACCGGGACTAGCGGGAAGACCAGATTTTGGGAGCAGTACTTC. Residues: CAWGSLTGTSGKTRFWEQYF.

The gene calls are TRBV7-9 and TRBJ2-3; a possible D gene is TRBD1 (5 bases). With 5 bases removed from V and 2 bases from J, the gap between germline ends came to 17 bases. The CDR3 extends over 16 amino acids. Germline V gene lookup returns CDR1 SEHNR and CDR2 FQNEAQ (reference sequence). The CDR3 is CASSLQVQQFTDTQYF. The CDR3 nucleotides read TGTGCCAGCAGCCTACAGGTTCAACAATTCACAGATACGCAGTATTTT.

This clone turned up a few times. The chain has TRBV21-1 and TRBJ1-5; the tabulated D call, TRBD1, remains unverified against the DNA. TRBV21-1 is annotated as a pseudogene. The CDR3 length is 15 residues. DNA of the CDR3: TGTGCCAGCAGCAAAGTTGAGGCAGGGCCTCAGCCCCAGCATTTT. The encoded protein is CASSKVEAGPQPQHF.

This rearrangement joins TRBV24-1 to TRBJ2-1, with 8 bases fitting TRBD1. After removal of 9 bases from V and 0 bases from J, the junction contained 3 bases not matched to a gene. The CDR3 consists of 14 residues. Per germline, CDR1 KGHDR and CDR2 SFDVKD. The CDR3 DNA reads TGTGCCACCGCAGGGGGCTACTCCTACAATGAGCAGTTCTTC. Its protein product is CATAGGYSYNEQFF.

The genes are TRBV9 and TRBJ1-2, with D tentatively TRBD1 (5 bases). The CDR3 has 14 amino acids. The germline V gene encodes CDR1 SGDLS and CDR2 YYNGEE. Trimming stripped 2 bases from V and 4 bases from J, with 12 bases between. The CDR3: CASSVGTGFYGYTF. CDR3 in DNA: TGTGCCAGCAGCGTCGGGACGGGATTCTATGGCTACACCTTC.

CDR3 DNA: TGTGCCAGCAGACGGGCCTTGGGTCACTATGGCTACACCTTC. Translating gives CASRRALGHYGYTF. The chain recombines TRBV7-9 with TRBJ1-2; no clear D. Trimming left V 6 bases short and J 3 bases short, with 14 bases between. Looked up from germline, CDR1 is SEHNR and CDR2 is FQNEAQ (reference sequence). This CDR3 is built from 14 residues.

The chain combines TRBV2 with TRBJ1-1, with D tentatively TRBD1 (6 bases). Germline CDR1 SNHLY, CDR2 FYNNEI. V lost 11 bases and J 0 bases, leaving 16 bases between the germline ends. The CDR3 loop spans 14 amino acids. CDR3: CASQGGNMNTEAFF. CDR3 nucleotides: TGTGCCTCCCAAGGGGGGAACATGAACACTGAAGCTTTCTTT.

This CDR3 reads CASSLDPYYEQYF. In DNA form, the CDR3 reads TGCGCCAGCAGCTTAGACCCCTACTACGAGCAGTACTTC. The chain recombines TRBV5-1 with TRBJ2-7; no reliable D call. Germline V CDR1 and CDR2: SGHRS, YFSETQ. The CDR3 spans 13 residues. Trimming pared 2 bases from V and 3 bases from J, leaving 9 bases between.

The chain uses TRBV7-3 and TRBJ2-7; D is uncertain. This CDR3 contains 13 residues. Germline V gives CDR1 SGHTA, CDR2 FQGTGA. Trimming removed 4 bases at V and 7 bases at J, with 14 bases between. Written as DNA, the CDR3 is TGTGCCAGCAGCTCTGGCCCTATGGGGGAGCAGTACTTC. It is translated as CASSSGPMGEQYF.